This record covers a single TCR beta chain. These data belong to a study of cytomegalovirus exposure and HLA in healthy donors. Using immunoSEQ multiplex PCR, the repertoire was profiled, and TCRdb retains in-frame clones only, with some absent. The sample lists hundreds of thousands of clones, 86% occurring once. The V gene end was trimmed by 5 bases and the J gene end by 8 bases; junction bases not matched to a gene: 9. CDR1 and CDR2 (germline): MNHNY, SVGAGI (reference sequence). The CDR3 covers 15 residues. The chain is built from TRBV6-6 and TRBJ2-1; 10 bases match TRBD1. The sample comprised PBMCs. The sequence came from a woman under 30 in good health and CMV-seronegative. CDR3 sequence reads: CASSPSGQGYDEQFF. CDR3 DNA: TGTGCCAGCAGTCCCTCGGGACAGGGGTACGATGAGCAGTTCTTC.